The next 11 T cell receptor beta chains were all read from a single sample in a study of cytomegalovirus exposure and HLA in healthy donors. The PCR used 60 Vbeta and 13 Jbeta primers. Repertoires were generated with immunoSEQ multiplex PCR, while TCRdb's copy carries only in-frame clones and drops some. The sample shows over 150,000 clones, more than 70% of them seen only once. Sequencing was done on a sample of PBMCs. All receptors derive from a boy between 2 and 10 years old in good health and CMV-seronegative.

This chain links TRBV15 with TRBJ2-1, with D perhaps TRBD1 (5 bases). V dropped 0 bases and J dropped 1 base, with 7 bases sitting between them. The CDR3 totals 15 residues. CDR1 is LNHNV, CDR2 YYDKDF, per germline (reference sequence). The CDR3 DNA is TGTGCCACCAGCAGAGATCCAGGGTCCTACAATGAGCAGTTCTTC. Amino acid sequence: CATSRDPGSYNEQFF.

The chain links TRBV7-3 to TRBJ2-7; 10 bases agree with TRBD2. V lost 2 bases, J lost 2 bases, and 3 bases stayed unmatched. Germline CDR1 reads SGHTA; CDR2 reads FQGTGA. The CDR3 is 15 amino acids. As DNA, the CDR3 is TGTGCCAGCAGCTTAGAAGCGGGAGGGGCCTACGAGCAGTACTTC. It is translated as CASSLEAGGAYEQYF.

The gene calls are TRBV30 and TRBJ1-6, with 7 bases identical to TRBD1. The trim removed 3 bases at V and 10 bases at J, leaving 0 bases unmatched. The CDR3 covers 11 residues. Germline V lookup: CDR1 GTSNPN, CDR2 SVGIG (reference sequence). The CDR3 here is CAWSRGSPLHF. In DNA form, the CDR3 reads TGTGCCTGGAGCAGGGGGTCACCCCTCCACTTT.

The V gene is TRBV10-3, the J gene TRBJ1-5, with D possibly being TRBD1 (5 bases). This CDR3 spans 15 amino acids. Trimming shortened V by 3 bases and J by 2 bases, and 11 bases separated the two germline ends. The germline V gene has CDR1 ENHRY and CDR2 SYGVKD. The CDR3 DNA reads TGTGCCATCAGTGATCCAGGGATTGGCAATCAGCCCCAGCATTTT. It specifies CAISDPGIGNQPQHF.

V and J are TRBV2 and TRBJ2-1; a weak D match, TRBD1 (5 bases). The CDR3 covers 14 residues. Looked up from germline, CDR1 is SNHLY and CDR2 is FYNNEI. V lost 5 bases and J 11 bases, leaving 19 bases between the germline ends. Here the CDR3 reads CASSPNAGQSKQFF. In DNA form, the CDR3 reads TGTGCCAGCAGTCCGAACGCCGGACAATCCAAGCAGTTCTTC.

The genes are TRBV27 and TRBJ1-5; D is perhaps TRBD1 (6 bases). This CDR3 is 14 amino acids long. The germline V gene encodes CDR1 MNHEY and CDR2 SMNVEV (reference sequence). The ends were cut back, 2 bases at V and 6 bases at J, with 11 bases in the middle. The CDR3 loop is CASSLTRGSQPQHF. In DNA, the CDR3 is TGTGCCAGCAGTTTAACAAGGGGGTCTCAGCCCCAGCATTTT.

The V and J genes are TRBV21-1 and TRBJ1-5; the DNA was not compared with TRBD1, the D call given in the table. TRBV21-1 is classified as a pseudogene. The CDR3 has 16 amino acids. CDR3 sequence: CASNFGQGVSNQPQHF. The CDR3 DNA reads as TGTGCCAGCAACTTCGGACAGGGGGTTAGCAATCAGCCCCAGCATTTT.

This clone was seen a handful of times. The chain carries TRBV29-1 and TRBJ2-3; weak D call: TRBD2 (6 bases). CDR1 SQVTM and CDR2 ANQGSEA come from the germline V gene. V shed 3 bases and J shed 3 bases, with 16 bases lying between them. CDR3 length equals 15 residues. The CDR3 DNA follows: TGCAGCGTTGATTTGTCGAGACTAGTAACAGATACGCAGTATTTT. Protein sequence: CSVDLSRLVTDTQYF.

CDR3: CASTRQGIENEQFF. The CDR3 nucleotides read TGTGCCAGTACTCGGCAGGGGATTGAGAATGAGCAGTTCTTC. This chain uses TRBV19 with TRBJ2-1; D is possibly TRBD1 (6 bases). Trimming cost V 7 bases and J 7 bases, with 17 bases left between them. CDR3 size: 14 residues. Germline-derived CDR1 and CDR2 are LNHDA and SQIVND (reference sequence).

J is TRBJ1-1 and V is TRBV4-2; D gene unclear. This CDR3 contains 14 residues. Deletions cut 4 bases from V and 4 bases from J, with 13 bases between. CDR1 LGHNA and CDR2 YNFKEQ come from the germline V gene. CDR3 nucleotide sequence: TGTGCCAGCAGCCCGCGACCGCCAGGCACTGAAGCTTTCTTT. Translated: CASSPRPPGTEAFF.

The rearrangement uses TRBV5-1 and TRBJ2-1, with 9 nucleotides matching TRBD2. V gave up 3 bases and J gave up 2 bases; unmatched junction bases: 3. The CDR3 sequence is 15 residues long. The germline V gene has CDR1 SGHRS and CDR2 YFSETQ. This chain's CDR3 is CASSSGLATYNEQFF. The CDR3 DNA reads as TGCGCCAGCAGCTCAGGACTAGCGACCTACAATGAGCAGTTCTTC.